Listed here are 30 T cell receptor beta chains from one sample, sequenced in a study of CD8 T cells in Susac syndrome. It was with random hexamers that roughly 0.5 to 1 ug RNA was reverse transcribed. MiXCR, applied by TCRdb to the immunoSEQ multiplex PCR reads, yields one record per CDR3 protein. This repertoire shows around 160,000 distinct CDR3 sequences, 90% to 95% found once; its top ten account for around 0.14%. The sequencing input was CD4+ T cells from PBMCs. The receptor source for this set is a human donor in good health.

This sequence joins TRBV7-9 and TRBJ2-7; TRBD1 aligns across 12 bases. J gave up 1 base and V 2 bases, and 6 bases lay outside the gene matches. CDR1 and CDR2 (germline): SEHNR, FQNEAQ (reference sequence). This CDR3 has 17 residues. The CDR3 DNA sequence: TGTGCCAGCAGCTTAATAGGGGGACAGGGGGCTTCCTACGAGCAGTACTTC. This translates into CASSLIGGQGASYEQYF.

This clonotype turned up a few times. The rearrangement uses TRBV6-1 and TRBJ1-1; tentatively, D is TRBD1 (6 bases). The CDR3 is 13 residues long. The ends were cut back, 5 bases at V and 4 bases at J, with 11 bases in the middle. In germline, CDR1 is MNHNS, CDR2 SASEGT. DNA for the CDR3: TGTGCCAGCAGTCTTGGACAGTCCACTGAAGCTTTCTTT. Protein: CASSLGQSTEAFF.

The J gene is TRBJ1-6, the V gene TRBV5-1; D remains ambiguous. V gave up 2 bases and J gave up 9 bases, with 12 bases separating them. Germline V gene sequence: CDR1 SGHRS, CDR2 YFSETQ. The CDR3 sequence is 14 residues long. In DNA form, the CDR3 reads TGCGCCAGCAGCTTAGAGAGGGTGGGTTCACCCCTCCACTTT. Residues: CASSLERVGSPLHF. The variable domain in full, completed from reference TRBV5-1 and TRBJ1-6, reads KAGVTQTPRYLIKTRGQQVTLSCSPISGHRSVSWYQQTPGQGLQFLFEYFSETQRNKGNFPGRFSGRQFSNSRSEMNVSTLELGDSALYLCASSLERVGSPLHFGNGTRLTVT.

The V call is TRBV3-1, the J call TRBJ2-1; D uncertain. CDR1 and CDR2 from the germline V gene are LGHDT and YNNKEL (reference sequence). Trimming left V 6 bases short and J 7 bases short, with 10 bases between. The CDR3 is 12 residues long. The CDR3 here is CASSRQRNEQFF. The CDR3, as DNA: TGTGCCAGCAGTCGTCAGAGGAATGAGCAGTTCTTC.

This rearrangement joins TRBV5-4 to TRBJ2-1; 7 bases line up with TRBD2. The trim removed 7 bases at V and 0 bases at J, leaving 10 bases unmatched. This CDR3 spans 16 amino acids. CDR1 is SGHNT, CDR2 YYREEE, per germline (reference sequence). CDR3 residues: CASAGVMGSSYNEQFF. CDR3 bases: TGTGCCAGCGCGGGGGTGATGGGGAGCTCCTACAATGAGCAGTTCTTC. The full variable domain, with the rest looked up from reference TRBV5-4 and TRBJ2-1, is ETGVTQSPTHLIKTRGQQVTLRCSSQSGHNTVSWYQQALGQGPQFIFQYYREEENGRGNFPPRFSGLQFPNYSSELNVNALELDDSALYLCASAGVMGSSYNEQFFGPGTRLTVL.

Only a few counts were recorded for this clonotype. V is TRBV3-1 and J is TRBJ1-5; tentatively, D is TRBD1 (5 bases). This CDR3 contains 14 residues. Trimming shortened V by 3 bases and J by 2 bases, and 8 bases separated the two germline ends. Germline-derived CDR1 and CDR2 are LGHDT and YNNKEL (reference sequence). CDR3 coding DNA: TGTGCCAGCAGCCAGGGGACGGGCAATCAGCCCCAGCATTTT. Protein: CASSQGTGNQPQHF.

V usage is TRBV6-2 or TRBV6-3 and J usage is TRBJ1-1; 7 bases agree with TRBD1. Per germline, CDR1 MNHEY and CDR2 SVGEGT. V lost 2 bases to trimming and J lost 3 bases; unmatched junction nucleotides: 12. The CDR3 loop spans 17 amino acids. This chain's CDR3 is CASSYRPYRGGDTEAFF. In nucleotides, the CDR3 is TGTGCCAGCAGTTACCGTCCCTACAGGGGCGGTGACACTGAAGCTTTCTTT.

The J gene is TRBJ1-1, the V gene TRBV20-1, with D unclear. The germline V gene encodes CDR1 DFQATT and CDR2 SNEGSKA (reference sequence). The CDR3 totals 14 residues. V was shortened by 0 bases and J by 1 base, with 9 bases between the two germline ends. CDR3 in DNA: TGCAGTGCTAGAGATCGGTTGCGGAACACTGAAGCTTTCTTT. Translation gives CSARDRLRNTEAFF.

The genes are TRBV19 and TRBJ1-2; tentatively, D is TRBD1 (6 bases). CDR1 LNHDA and CDR2 SQIVND come from the germline V gene (reference sequence). The CDR3 is 14 residues long. V lost 3 bases, J lost 4 bases, and 12 bases lay in between. CDR3 sequence reads: CASSMNRASYGYTF. The CDR3 DNA reads TGTGCCAGTAGTATGAACAGGGCAAGCTATGGCTACACCTTC. Drawing the rest from reference TRBV19 and TRBJ1-2, the complete variable domain is DGGITQSPKYLFRKEGQNVTLSCEQNLNHDAMYWYRQDPGQGLRLIYYSQIVNDFQKGDIAEGYSVSREKKESFPLTVTSAQKNPTAFYLCASSMNRASYGYTFGSGTRLTVV.

The chain recombines TRBV29-1 with TRBJ1-4; unclear D gene. Per germline, CDR1 SQVTM and CDR2 ANQGSEA. The CDR3 contains 13 residues. The ends were cut back, 0 bases at V and 5 bases at J, with 7 bases in the middle. CDR3 region: CSVEDGMNEKLFF. CDR3 nucleotides: TGCAGCGTTGAAGATGGGATGAATGAAAAACTGTTTTTT.

This chain links TRBV20-1 with TRBJ2-1, with D uncertain. This CDR3 has 15 residues. Germline V gene lookup returns CDR1 DFQATT and CDR2 SNEGSKA (reference sequence). The V end was cut by 0 bases, the J end by 0 bases, with 9 bases between. CDR3 sequence: CSARDNRVSYNEQFF. The CDR3 coding sequence is TGCAGTGCTAGAGATAATAGGGTCTCCTACAATGAGCAGTTCTTC.

The rearrangement joins TRBV30 to TRBJ2-7; a possible D gene is TRBD2 (6 bases). Germline values: CDR1 GTSNPN, CDR2 SVGIG (reference sequence). The CDR3 has 14 amino acids. Trimming stripped 0 bases from V and 0 bases from J, with 9 bases between. CDR3 amino acids: CAWSVGGASYEQYF. CDR3 coding DNA: TGTGCCTGGAGTGTCGGCGGGGCCTCCTACGAGCAGTACTTC.

The chain links TRBV2 to TRBJ1-2; a possible D gene is TRBD1 (6 bases). Per the germline V gene, CDR1 is SNHLY and CDR2 is FYNNEI. Trimming stripped 0 bases from V and 4 bases from J, with 12 bases between. There are 15 residues in the CDR3. The CDR3 region is CASSEAPGAGYGYTF. The CDR3, as DNA: TGTGCCAGCAGTGAAGCACCAGGGGCAGGCTATGGCTACACCTTC.

V gene TRBV29-1 combines with J gene TRBJ2-7; 7 bases map to TRBD1. The CDR3 has 13 residues. Germline V lookup: CDR1 SQVTM, CDR2 ANQGSEA. J gave up 0 bases and V 4 bases, and 3 bases lay outside the gene matches. CDR3: CSVGQGTSYEQYF. For the CDR3, the DNA is TGCAGCGTTGGACAGGGCACCTCCTACGAGCAGTACTTC.

The chain is built from TRBV3-1 and TRBJ2-1, with D possibly TRBD2 on 7 matching bases. V shed 0 bases and J shed 0 bases, with 9 bases lying between them. The germline gives CDR1 LGHDT, CDR2 YNNKEL (reference sequence). This CDR3 has 16 amino acids. Written as DNA, the CDR3 is TGTGCCAGCAGCCAAGACCGGGGGGCCTCCTACAATGAGCAGTTCTTC. As protein: CASSQDRGASYNEQFF.

The chain employs TRBV24-1 and TRBJ2-7; D is unresolved. The germline gives CDR1 KGHDR, CDR2 SFDVKD. CDR3 length: 13 amino acids. Trimming removed 3 bases at V and 1 base at J, with 6 bases between. The CDR3 DNA is TGTGCCACCAGTGATCCAAATTCCTACGAGCAGTACTTC. Translation: CATSDPNSYEQYF.

The chain combines TRBV6-5 with TRBJ1-1; no reliable D call. The length of the CDR3 is 12 residues. Germline V gene sequence: CDR1 MNHEY, CDR2 SVGAGI. The V gene lost 8 bases and the J gene lost 1 base, with 8 bases spanning the gap. This CDR3 is CASQQRNTEAFF. The CDR3 DNA follows: TGTGCCAGCCAACAGAGGAACACTGAAGCTTTCTTT.

The chain has TRBV27 and TRBJ1-1; TRBD1 matches 7 bases. Germline CDR1 MNHEY, CDR2 SMNVEV (reference sequence). J lost 0 bases, V lost 5 bases, and 3 bases had no gene match. The CDR3 is 14 amino acids. CDR3 sequence: CASSEGQMNTEAFF. The CDR3 nucleotides read TGTGCCAGCAGTGAGGGACAGATGAACACTGAAGCTTTCTTT.

V and J are TRBV20-1 and TRBJ1-1, with unresolved D. Trimming took 0 bases from V and 7 from J, leaving 9 bases between them. Germline V gene data show CDR1 as DFQATT and CDR2 as SNEGSKA (reference sequence). The CDR3 totals 12 residues. The CDR3 bases are TGCAGTGCTAGAGATCCAGGTGTTGAAGCTTTCTTT. This sequence encodes CSARDPGVEAFF.

The V and J genes are TRBV4-3 and TRBJ2-5; D ambiguous. Looked up from germline, CDR1 is LGHNA and CDR2 is YSLEER. The CDR3 length is 13 residues. Between the trimmed V and J ends, which lost 3 bases and 5 bases, there was a span of 10 bases. This CDR3 reads CASSQHRAETQYF. The DNA of the CDR3 is TGCGCCAGCAGCCAGCACCGGGCCGAGACCCAGTACTTC.

This rearrangement joins TRBV12-3 or TRBV12-4 to TRBJ2-7; D is unclear. The CDR3 runs to 14 residues. Trimming stripped 4 bases from V and 9 bases from J, with 19 bases between. The DNA for the CDR3 is TGTGCCAGCAGTTCCGGGCCAGCGACCACGGGGCAGTACTTC. It specifies CASSSGPATTGQYF.

The J gene is TRBJ2-3, the V gene TRBV30; D not resolved. The V end lost 0 bases, the J end lost 6 bases, and 10 bases lay between the germline ends. The CDR3 is 13 residues long. CDR1 and CDR2 from the germline V gene are GTSNPN and SVGIG (reference sequence). In DNA, the CDR3 is TGTGCCTGGAGTGTCCTCGGGTGGGATACGCAGTATTTT. Its protein product is CAWSVLGWDTQYF.

The gene calls are TRBV5-1 and TRBJ1-6, with 7 bases that match TRBD1. CDR3 length equals 15 residues. V lost 0 bases, J lost 8 bases, and 5 bases stayed unmatched. The V gene's germline CDR1 is SGHRS and CDR2 YFSETQ. CDR3 in amino acids: CASSLGPQGDSPLHF. CDR3 nucleotide sequence: TGCGCCAGCAGCTTGGGCCCTCAGGGGGATTCACCCCTCCACTTT.

The chain joins TRBV7-6 to TRBJ2-3; TRBD2 matches at 10 bases. The junction had 5 bases not matched to a gene; V was cut back by 5 bases and J by 0 bases. The CDR3 consists of 16 residues. The germline V gene has CDR1 SGHVS and CDR2 FNYEAQ. CDR3 loop: CASSLTTSGSTDTQYF. The CDR3 DNA is TGTGCCAGCAGCCTAACGACTAGCGGGAGCACAGATACGCAGTATTTT.

This clonotype appeared a single time. The V and J genes are TRBV20-1 and TRBJ2-1; 9 bases are shared with TRBD2. Trimming took 1 base from V and 7 from J; bases not matched to a gene: 5. The CDR3 is 14 residues long. The germline V gene has CDR1 DFQATT and CDR2 SNEGSKA (reference sequence). The DNA for the CDR3 is TGCAGTGCTAGAGGGTCTAGCGGGGCTAATGAGCAGTTCTTC. Protein product: CSARGSSGANEQFF.

V usage is TRBV20-1 and J usage is TRBJ1-6; no definite D call. V was pared by 3 bases and J by 2 bases, with 8 bases between. This CDR3 contains 14 residues. Germline-derived CDR1 and CDR2 are DFQATT and SNEGSKA (reference sequence). The CDR3 spells CSARGSAYNSPLHF. Here the CDR3 DNA reads TGCAGTGCTAGGGGCAGCGCCTATAATTCACCCCTCCACTTT.

The chain combines TRBV10-3 with TRBJ2-7, with D uncertain. Trimming pared 2 bases from V and 0 bases from J, leaving 11 bases between. This CDR3 comprises 15 residues. Germline values: CDR1 ENHRY, CDR2 SYGVKD. CDR3 coding DNA: TGTGCCATCAGTGAGATATATGGTAGCTCCTACGAGCAGTACTTC. Protein sequence: CAISEIYGSSYEQYF.

This clonotype was picked up one time. The rearrangement joins TRBV7-9 to TRBJ1-2, with D unclear. This CDR3 region has 16 residues. Germline V CDR1 and CDR2: SEHNR, FQNEAQ (reference sequence). V shed 4 bases and J shed 5 bases, with 20 bases lying between them. In nucleotides, the CDR3 is TGTGCCAGCAGCTCTCCCCCCCCCAGAAGGGAGTATGGCTACACCTTC. This gives the protein CASSSPPPRREYGYTF.

J is TRBJ1-2 and V is TRBV9, with 9 nucleotides matching TRBD1. Losses at the gene ends were 7 bases for V and 2 bases for J; bases not matched to a gene: 9. There are 15 residues in the CDR3. Germline V gene data show CDR1 as SGDLS and CDR2 as YYNGEE. The CDR3 sequence: CASGPLGTGNYGYTF. The CDR3 coding sequence is TGTGCCAGCGGGCCTCTTGGGACAGGGAACTATGGCTACACCTTC.

The genes are TRBV2 and TRBJ1-2, with D hard to call. Germline V gene lookup returns CDR1 SNHLY and CDR2 FYNNEI. The V and J ends lost 0 bases and 4 bases respectively, with 12 bases between them. The CDR3 length is 15 residues. CDR3 residues: CASSEALTESYGYTF. The CDR3 region has the DNA TGTGCCAGCAGTGAAGCCCTTACAGAGAGCTATGGCTACACCTTC. The variable domain in full, completed from reference TRBV2 and TRBJ1-2, reads EPEVTQTPSHQVTQMGQEVILRCVPISNHLYFYWYRQILGQKVEFLVSFYNNEISEKSEIFDDQFSVERPDGSNFTLKIRSTKLEDSAMYFCASSEALTESYGYTFGSGTRLTVV.